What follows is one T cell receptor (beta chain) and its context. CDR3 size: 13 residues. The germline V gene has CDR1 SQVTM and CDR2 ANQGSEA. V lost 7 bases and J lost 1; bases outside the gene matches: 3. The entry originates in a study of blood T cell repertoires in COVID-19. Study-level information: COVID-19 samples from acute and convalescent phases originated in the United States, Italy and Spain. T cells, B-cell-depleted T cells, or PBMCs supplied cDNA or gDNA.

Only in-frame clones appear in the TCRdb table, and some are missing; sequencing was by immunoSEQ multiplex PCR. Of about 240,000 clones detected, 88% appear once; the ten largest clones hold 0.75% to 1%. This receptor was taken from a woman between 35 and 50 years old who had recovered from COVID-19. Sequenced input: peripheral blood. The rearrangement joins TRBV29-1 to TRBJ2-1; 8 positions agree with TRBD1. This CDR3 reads CSATGGSYNEQFF. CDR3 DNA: TGCAGCGCCACAGGGGGTTCCTACAATGAGCAGTTCTTC.